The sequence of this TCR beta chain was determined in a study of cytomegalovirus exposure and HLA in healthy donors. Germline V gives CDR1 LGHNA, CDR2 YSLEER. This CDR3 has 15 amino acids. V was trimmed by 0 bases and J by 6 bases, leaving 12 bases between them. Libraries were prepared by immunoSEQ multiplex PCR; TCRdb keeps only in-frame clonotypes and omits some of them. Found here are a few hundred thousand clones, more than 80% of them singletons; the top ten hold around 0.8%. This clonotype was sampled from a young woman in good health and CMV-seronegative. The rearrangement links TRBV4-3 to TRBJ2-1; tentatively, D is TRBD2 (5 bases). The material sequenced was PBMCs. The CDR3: CASSQESSFGNEQFF. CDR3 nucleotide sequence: TGCGCCAGCAGCCAAGAGTCTAGCTTTGGCAATGAGCAGTTCTTC.